Listed here are 3 T cell receptor beta chains from one sample, sequenced in a study of shared clonotypes between healthy human individuals. The protocol was immunoSEQ multiplex PCR, while the TCRdb copy is restricted to in-frame clones and leaves out a portion. Altogether a few hundred thousand clones are present, nearly 97% being singletons, with the ten largest covering roughly 0.1%. Naive CD8 cells comprised CD45RO-negative, CCR7-positively selected cells, excluding terminally differentiated effector memory CD45RA+ cells. Sequencing was carried out using naive CD8+ T cells sorted from blood. All receptors derive from a woman aged 25 to 45 in good health.

The chain carries TRBV7-9 and TRBJ2-7, with 8 nucleotides matching TRBD1. With 4 bases clipped from V and 6 bases from J, the junction kept 8 bases outside the gene matches. This CDR3 is built from 14 residues. Germline CDR1 is SEHNR and CDR2 is FQNEAQ (reference sequence). The CDR3 is CASSSEGQGREQYF. The CDR3 region has the DNA TGTGCCAGCAGCTCCGAAGGACAGGGCCGCGAGCAGTACTTC.

This rearrangement joins TRBV5-1 to TRBJ2-3; D is unresolved. The CDR3 has 13 residues. Germline V gene lookup returns CDR1 SGHRS and CDR2 YFSETQ. The V end was cut by 2 bases, the J end by 0 bases, with 4 bases between. The CDR3 reads CASSLDSTDTQYF. The CDR3 DNA is TGCGCCAGCAGCTTAGACAGCACAGATACGCAGTATTTT.

The rearrangement joins TRBV28 to TRBJ2-7; 12 bases align to TRBD2. From germline, CDR1 is MDHEN and CDR2 SYDVKM. The CDR3 is 17 residues long. The V and J ends lost 4 bases and 2 bases, in that order; junction bases with no gene match: 9. This chain's CDR3 is CASSSTSGRPGTYEQYF. The DNA of the CDR3 is TGTGCCAGCAGTTCCACTAGCGGGAGGCCCGGGACCTACGAGCAGTACTTC.